A selection of T cell receptor beta chains follows, all from one sample in a study of shared clonotypes between healthy human individuals. TCRdb's table, derived via immunoSEQ multiplex PCR, lists solely in-frame clones and lacks some. The data show about 380,000 clones, about 96% seen once. The sample was memory CD8+ T cells sorted from blood. Receptors were obtained from a man aged 25-45 years in good health. CDR3s include the opening cysteine and the closing phenylalanine or tryptophan. D genes are given only for firm matches. A clone size is listed for some rows: how often the clone was seen (once, few, many), or a class if it is expanded.

V	size	D	J	CDR3	DNA
TRBV12-5	once	TRBD1	TRBJ2-1	CASASTGEGNEQFF	TGTGCTAGTGCCTCGACAGGGGAAGGCAATGAGCAGTTCTTC
TRBV6-5	NA	NA	TRBJ2-3	CASGQSTDTQYF	TGTGCCAGCGGACAAAGCACAGATACGCAGTATTTT
TRBV5-1	NA	TRBD1	TRBJ1-4	CASSLGQGNEKLFF	TGCGCCAGCAGCTTGGGACAGGGGAATGAAAAACTGTTTTTT
TRBV15	once	TRBD2	TRBJ2-7	CATSRLAGGILHEQYF	TGTGCCACCAGCAGACTAGCGGGAGGGATCCTTCACGAGCAGTACTTC
TRBV5-1	NA	TRBD2	TRBJ2-3	CASSLNSGTFTDTQYF	TGCGCCAGCAGCTTGAATAGCGGGACGTTCACAGATACGCAGTATTTT
TRBV10-3	NA	NA	TRBJ2-7	CAIRQDLYEQYF	TGTGCCATCAGACAGGACCTATACGAGCAGTACTTC
TRBV5-1	once	NA	TRBJ1-1	CASSRRNTEAFF	TGCGCCAGCAGCCGGAGGAACACTGAAGCTTTCTTT
TRBV6-6	NA	NA	TRBJ2-2	CASIDRDWIGELFF	TGTGCCAGCATAGACAGGGACTGGATCGGGGAGCTGTTTTTT
TRBV5-1	once	TRBD2	TRBJ2-5	CASSWGLAEETQYF	TGCGCCAGCAGCTGGGGACTAGCAGAAGAGACCCAGTACTTC
TRBV19	NA	NA	TRBJ2-3	CASSIAGDGTDTQYF	TGTGCCAGTAGTATAGCGGGAGATGGCACAGATACGCAGTATTTT
TRBV4-2	NA	NA	TRBJ2-7	CASSQDTGVGILYEQYF	TGTGCCAGCAGCCAAGATACTGGGGTCGGGATTCTTTACGAGCAGTACTTC
TRBV6-6	NA	TRBD1	TRBJ1-5	CAIKSQGGTDQPQHF	TGTGCCATCAAATCCCAGGGGGGGACAGATCAGCCCCAGCATTTT
TRBV5-1	NA	NA	TRBJ2-3	CASSLGRLVLGTDTQYF	TGCGCCAGCAGCTTGGGTCGACTAGTACTAGGCACAGATACGCAGTATTTT
TRBV7-9	once	NA	TRBJ2-2	CASSSDPEVVGELFF	TGTGCCAGCAGCTCGGACCCGGAGGTGGTCGGGGAGCTGTTTTTT
TRBV10-3	NA	TRBD2	TRBJ2-7	CAISRGLAYYEQYF	TGTGCCATCTCAAGGGGACTAGCGTACTACGAGCAGTACTTC